Below are 6 T cell receptor beta chains sequenced from a single sample in a study of cytotoxic CD8 clonotypes in ibrutinib-treated CLL. Sequencing was performed with immunoSEQ multiplex PCR; in TCRdb, only in-frame clones are kept and a portion is missing. The table has some 63,000 clones, 90% seen once. Sequencing used PBMCs, obtained after 12 months of ibrutinib treatment. These receptors all come from a human donor with chronic lymphocytic leukemia.

This chain joins TRBV6-1 and TRBJ1-5; 8 bases agree with TRBD1. Trimming took 7 bases from V and 0 from J; bases not matched to a gene: 5. Germline CDR1 is MNHNS and CDR2 is SASEGT. This CDR3 is built from 15 residues. In DNA, the CDR3 is TGTGCCAGCACCAGACAGGGGATTAGCAATCAGCCCCAGCATTTT. Translation gives CASTRQGISNQPQHF.

This clone was counted a single time. This chain joins TRBV30 and TRBJ1-2; 9 bases are a match to TRBD1. The CDR3 is 13 residues long. CDR1 and CDR2 from the germline V gene are GTSNPN and SVGIG (reference sequence). Losses at the gene ends were 4 bases for V and 2 bases for J; bases not matched to a gene: 2. The CDR3 spells CAWKTGGNYGYTF. The CDR3 coding sequence is TGTGCCTGGAAAACAGGGGGCAACTATGGCTACACCTTC.

The rearrangement links TRBV7-9 to TRBJ2-7; 8 bases match TRBD1. The CDR3 has 15 residues. V shed 5 bases, J shed 1 base, and the junction held 7 bases outside the gene matches. From germline, CDR1 is SEHNR and CDR2 FQNEAQ (reference sequence). The CDR3 spells CASSAGTGGSYEQYF. In nucleotides, the CDR3 is TGTGCCAGCAGCGCCGGGACAGGTGGGTCCTACGAGCAGTACTTC.

V and J are TRBV7-2 and TRBJ2-7, with D maybe TRBD2 (5 bases). Trimming removed 1 base at V and 0 bases at J, with 7 bases between. CDR1 is SGHTA, CDR2 FQGNSA, per germline. The CDR3 totals 14 residues. CDR3 in DNA: TGTGCCAGCAGCTTAGGCCGGGACTCCTACGAGCAGTACTTC. It yields the protein CASSLGRDSYEQYF.

The chain has TRBV11-3 and TRBJ1-1; 7 bases align to TRBD1. V was pared by 1 base and J by 7 bases, with 3 bases of the junction left unmatched. Per germline, CDR1 SGHNT and CDR2 YENEEA. This CDR3 contains 13 residues. The CDR3 here is CASSLGRTGEAFF. The DNA of the CDR3 is TGTGCCAGCAGCTTAGGCCGGACAGGTGAAGCTTTCTTT.

This rearrangement joins TRBV28 to TRBJ1-4; D remains ambiguous. The germline gives CDR1 MDHEN, CDR2 SYDVKM. V dropped 4 bases and J dropped 0 bases, with 6 bases sitting between them. This CDR3 contains 14 residues. DNA of the CDR3: TGTGCCAGCAGTTATGGGGCAACTAATGAAAAACTGTTTTTT. Its translation is CASSYGATNEKLFF.